The 32 T cell receptor beta chains in this list originate from one sample, sequenced in a study of cytomegalovirus exposure and HLA in healthy donors. PCR used 60 Vbeta primers and 13 Jbeta primers. Profiled with immunoSEQ multiplex PCR; TCRdb holds only in-frame clones, not every one. The table records fewer than 150,000 clones, over 65% of them present only once. The sample consisted of PBMCs. The receptor set was obtained from a male donor in good health and CMV-seronegative.

This clone was seen more than once but under ten times. V gene TRBV5-4 combines with J gene TRBJ2-3, with 9 nucleotides matching TRBD1. With V trimmed by 3 bases and J by 2 bases, 4 bases remained unmatched. There are 15 residues in the CDR3. Germline loops: CDR1 SGHNT, CDR2 YYREEE (reference sequence). The CDR3 reads CASSSGQGATDTQYF. CDR3 sequence (DNA): TGTGCCAGCAGCTCGGGACAGGGTGCCACAGATACGCAGTATTTT.

This chain connects TRBV5-1 to TRBJ2-7; TRBD2 is a possible D gene (6 bases). Germline CDR1 SGHRS, CDR2 YFSETQ. This CDR3 spans 14 amino acids. The V and J ends lost 2 bases and 5 bases respectively, with 14 bases between them. CDR3 sequence (DNA): TGCGCCAGCAGCTTTGGGCGGGAAGCCCACGAGCAGTACTTC. Translated, it gives CASSFGREAHEQYF.

The chain recombines TRBV7-2 with TRBJ2-2, with 7 bases that match TRBD2. V shed 1 base and J 7 bases; nucleotides not matched to a gene: 9. CDR3 size: 16 residues. Germline V gene sequence: CDR1 SGHTA, CDR2 FQGNSA. The CDR3 loop is CASSLVAGVVGGELFF. The DNA of the CDR3 is TGTGCCAGCAGCTTAGTTGCGGGAGTGGTCGGCGGGGAGCTGTTTTTT.

The chain uses TRBV6-5 and TRBJ2-3; tentatively, D is TRBD1 (5 bases). This CDR3 region has 15 residues. Germline V gene lookup returns CDR1 MNHEY and CDR2 SVGAGI. Trimming removed 3 bases at V and 4 bases at J, with 14 bases between. CDR3 sequence reads: CASSYFRENPDTQYF. CDR3 coding DNA: TGTGCCAGCAGTTATTTCAGGGAAAACCCAGATACGCAGTATTTT.

The CDR3 reads CASSHPTGGHSGNTIYF. For the CDR3, the DNA is TGCGCCAGCAGCCATCCCACAGGGGGTCACTCTGGAAACACCATATATTTT. V gene TRBV4-1 combines with J gene TRBJ1-3, with 8 nucleotides matching TRBD1. There are 17 residues in the CDR3. The J segment lost 0 bases and the V segment lost 3 bases, leaving 7 bases of the junction unmatched. In germline, CDR1 is MGHRA, CDR2 YSYEKL.

The chain has TRBV5-5 and TRBJ2-7; D may be TRBD2 (6 bases). The CDR3 extends over 17 amino acids. Germline V gene lookup returns CDR1 SGHKS and CDR2 YYEKEE (reference sequence). The ends were cut back, 1 base at V and 0 bases at J, with 17 bases in the middle. This CDR3 reads CASSLSRIGGNSYEQYF. The CDR3 DNA reads as TGTGCCAGCAGCTTGAGTAGAATCGGAGGGAACTCCTACGAGCAGTACTTC.

J is TRBJ1-4 and V is TRBV9; unclear D gene. Deletions cut 5 bases from V and 4 bases from J, with 12 bases between. Germline-derived CDR1 and CDR2 are SGDLS and YYNGEE. The CDR3 runs 14 residues. The CDR3 nucleotides are TGTGCCAGCAGTAAGGAGGCTGGTAATGAAAAACTGTTTTTT. This sequence encodes CASSKEAGNEKLFF.

The chain has TRBV7-2 and TRBJ2-7, with D possibly TRBD2 on 5 matching bases. Germline V gene sequence: CDR1 SGHTA, CDR2 FQGNSA. The CDR3 sequence is 12 residues long. Trimming pared 4 bases from V and 3 bases from J, leaving 7 bases between. The CDR3 nucleotides read TGTGCCAGCAGCTCTAGCAGCTACGAGCAGTACTTC. This translates into CASSSSSYEQYF.

The chain is built from TRBV9 and TRBJ2-6, with D unresolved. Germline V lookup: CDR1 SGDLS, CDR2 YYNGEE. V lost 0 bases and J lost 0, with 10 bases in between. The CDR3 is 17 residues long. CDR3 coding DNA: TGTGCCAGCAGCGTAGATGGTGCGGACTCTGGGGCCAACGTCCTGACTTTC. Protein sequence: CASSVDGADSGANVLTF.

The rearrangement uses TRBV11-2 and TRBJ2-7, with D tentatively TRBD2 (6 bases). CDR1 SGHAT and CDR2 FQNNGV come from the germline V gene. CDR3 length equals 13 residues. With 3 bases removed from V and 0 bases from J, the gap between germline ends came to 6 bases. This chain's CDR3 is CASSFGSSYEQYF. In nucleotides, the CDR3 is TGTGCCAGCAGCTTCGGGAGCTCCTACGAGCAGTACTTC.

This rearrangement joins TRBV7-7 to TRBJ2-1; tentative D call: TRBD1 (6 bases). Germline CDR1 is SSHAT and CDR2 is FNYEAQ (reference sequence). Trimming took off 4 bases at V and 9 bases at J, with 13 bases between the two ends. The CDR3 totals 13 residues. This chain's CDR3 is CASSYQQGGEQFF. The CDR3 nucleotides read TGTGCCAGCAGCTATCAACAGGGCGGTGAGCAGTTCTTC.

The chain links TRBV19 to TRBJ1-3; possibly TRBD1 for D (5 bases). The germline gives CDR1 LNHDA, CDR2 SQIVND (reference sequence). The V end lost 1 base, the J end lost 0 bases, and 7 bases lay between the germline ends. The CDR3 is 15 amino acids. The CDR3 loop reads CASSIGQRSGNTIYF. CDR3 coding DNA: TGTGCCAGTAGTATAGGACAGCGCTCTGGAAACACCATATATTTT.

The chain carries TRBV29-1 and TRBJ2-1; D remains ambiguous. V was clipped by 2 bases and J by 8 bases, with 4 bases between them. The CDR3 runs 10 residues. The germline CDR1 and CDR2 sequences are SQVTM and ANQGSEA. This CDR3 is CSVESDEQFF. In DNA form, the CDR3 reads TGCAGCGTTGAATCCGATGAGCAGTTCTTC.

This clone was observed a handful of times. The genes are TRBV5-5 and TRBJ1-1, with 9 bases identical to TRBD1. V trimming: 3 bases; J trimming: 5 bases; junction bases outside the gene matches: 2. Germline assignment: CDR1 SGHKS and CDR2 YYEKEE (reference sequence). This CDR3 comprises 13 residues. The CDR3 protein is CASSWTGETEAFF. Here the CDR3 DNA reads TGTGCCAGCAGCTGGACAGGGGAGACTGAAGCTTTCTTT.

The chain employs TRBV7-8 and TRBJ1-5; weak D call: TRBD1 (5 bases). V dropped 5 bases and J dropped 6 bases, with 11 bases sitting between them. This CDR3 is 13 amino acids long. From germline, CDR1 is SGHVS and CDR2 FQNEAQ. DNA of the CDR3: TGTGCCAGCAGCCCCACGGGGGTTCAGCCCCAGCATTTT. Protein sequence: CASSPTGVQPQHF. Filled out from reference TRBV7-8 and TRBJ1-5, the complete variable domain reads GAGVSQSPRYKVAKRGQDVALRCDPISGHVSLFWYQQALGQGPEFLTYFQNEAQLDKSGLPSDRFFAERPEGSVSTLKIQRTQQEDSAVYLCASSPTGVQPQHFGDGTRLSIL.

The chain links TRBV19 to TRBJ1-5; D uncertain. Trimming cost V 0 bases and J 5 bases, with 8 bases left between them. CDR3 length: 14 amino acids. Germline V gene data show CDR1 as LNHDA and CDR2 as SQIVND (reference sequence). The CDR3 sequence: CASSIDLEDQPQHF. The CDR3 nucleotides read TGTGCCAGTAGTATAGATCTCGAGGATCAGCCCCAGCATTTT.

The V gene is TRBV5-4, the J gene TRBJ2-5, with TRBD2 matching over 7 bases. Unmatched junction bases numbered 5, after V lost 4 bases and J lost 5 bases. CDR3 length: 13 residues. The germline V gene encodes CDR1 SGHNT and CDR2 YYREEE (reference sequence). The CDR3 reads CASSTGGRETQYF. CDR3 bases: TGTGCCAGCAGCACGGGAGGCCGGGAGACCCAGTACTTC.

The chain uses TRBV4-1 and TRBJ2-2; TRBD2 is a possible D gene (6 bases). Germline assignment: CDR1 MGHRA and CDR2 YSYEKL. This CDR3 is 15 amino acids long. The V and J ends lost 5 bases and 5 bases respectively, with 15 bases between them. In DNA form, the CDR3 reads TGCGCCAGCAGCTATCGCAGGGAGGATACCGGGGAGCTGTTTTTT. Protein product: CASSYRREDTGELFF.

V is TRBV6-5 and J is TRBJ2-3; D may be TRBD1 (6 bases). From germline, CDR1 is MNHEY and CDR2 SVGAGI. The V gene lost 5 bases and the J gene lost 1 base, with 10 bases spanning the gap. This CDR3 contains 14 residues. The CDR3 sequence is CASSQRTGTDTQYF. The CDR3 bases are TGTGCCAGCAGTCAACGGACAGGCACAGATACGCAGTATTTT.

The chain has TRBV5-1 and TRBJ1-3, with 8 bases identical to TRBD1. V shed 4 bases and J 11 bases; nucleotides not matched to a gene: 11. The germline gives CDR1 SGHRS, CDR2 YFSETQ. The CDR3 has 14 residues. The CDR3 nucleotides are TGCGCCAGCAGCGCCGGGACAGGCGTGAGGGCCATATATTTT. Translation: CASSAGTGVRAIYF.

The chain joins TRBV25-1 to TRBJ2-7, with 13 nucleotides matching TRBD2. V shed 4 bases, J shed 4 bases, and the junction held 7 bases outside the gene matches. The germline V gene encodes CDR1 MGHDK and CDR2 SYGVNS. The CDR3 length is 16 residues. CDR3 bases: TGTGCCAGCAGTGGTATACTAGCGGGAGGGGCGTACGAGCAGTACTTC. Protein sequence: CASSGILAGGAYEQYF.

This chain's CDR3 is CLAGNEQFF. The DNA for the CDR3 is TGCTTAGCGGGCAATGAGCAGTTCTTC. The gene calls are TRBV20-1 and TRBJ2-1; TRBD2 matches 7 bases. This CDR3 region has 9 residues. The germline CDR1 and CDR2 sequences are DFQATT and SNEGSKA (reference sequence).

This chain connects TRBV13 to TRBJ1-2; D not resolved. The CDR3 has 14 amino acids. Germline CDR1 is PRHDT and CDR2 is FYEKMQ (reference sequence). V was shortened by 3 bases and J by 0 bases, with 8 bases between the two germline ends. The DNA of the CDR3 is TGTGCCAGCAGCTTTGCAGTCTCTAACTATGGCTACACCTTC. Translating it yields CASSFAVSNYGYTF.

Only a few counts were recorded for this clone. The CDR3 region has the DNA TGTGCCAGCAGTTCAGGGGGCCCGAACCAAGAGACCCAGTACTTC. Translating gives CASSSGGPNQETQYF. The chain links TRBV28 to TRBJ2-5; TRBD1 matches at 8 bases. Germline values: CDR1 MDHEN, CDR2 SYDVKM. V shed 4 bases and J 0 bases; nucleotides not matched to a gene: 4. This CDR3 contains 15 residues. The variable domain in full, with the rest retrieved from reference TRBV28 and TRBJ2-5, is DVKVTQSSRYLVKRTGEKVFLECVQDMDHENMFWYRQDPGLGLRLIYFSYDVKMKEKGDIPEGYSVSREKKERFSLILESASTNQTSMYLCASSSGGPNQETQYFGPGTRLLVL.

This clone was detected only a few times. This sequence joins TRBV13 and TRBJ2-7, with 8 bases fitting TRBD1. Germline CDR1 is PRHDT and CDR2 is FYEKMQ (reference sequence). The length of the CDR3 is 14 residues. Germline trimming cut 5 bases from V and 3 bases from J; bases unmatched to any gene: 6. CDR3: CASSQDRDLYEQYF. The CDR3 DNA reads as TGTGCCAGCAGCCAGGACAGGGACCTCTACGAGCAGTACTTC. The full variable domain, with the rest looked up from reference TRBV13 and TRBJ2-7, is AAGVIQSPRHLIKEKRETATLKCYPIPRHDTVYWYQQGPGQDPQFLISFYEKMQSDKGSIPDRFSAQQFSDYHSELNMSSLELGDSALYFCASSQDRDLYEQYFGPGTRLTVT.

The chain has TRBV25-1 and TRBJ2-2; 7 bases are a match to TRBD1. Germline V lookup: CDR1 MGHDK, CDR2 SYGVNS. The CDR3 spans 16 residues. V lost 3 bases to trimming and J lost 5 bases; unmatched junction nucleotides: 9. The CDR3 region has the DNA TGTGCCAGCAGTGACCTCATGACAGGGCAAACCGGGGAGCTGTTTTTT. Protein product: CASSDLMTGQTGELFF.

This clone was observed a few times. The J gene is TRBJ2-5, the V gene TRBV5-4, with TRBD2 matching 11 bases. The germline gives CDR1 SGHNT, CDR2 YYREEE (reference sequence). The CDR3 totals 15 residues. Trimming removed 3 bases from V and 6 bases from J; junction bases left unmatched: 7. CDR3 in amino acids: CASSSTSGIGKTQYF. CDR3 nucleotides: TGTGCCAGCAGCTCGACTAGCGGGATAGGAAAGACCCAGTACTTC. Looking up the rest from reference TRBV5-4 and TRBJ2-5 gives the full variable domain: ETGVTQSPTHLIKTRGQQVTLRCSSQSGHNTVSWYQQALGQGPQFIFQYYREEENGRGNFPPRFSGLQFPNYSSELNVNALELDDSALYLCASSSTSGIGKTQYFGPGTRLLVL.

CDR3 nucleotide sequence: TGTGCCAGCAGCTTTCGGACAGCCTACAATGAGCAGTTCTTC. The encoded protein is CASSFRTAYNEQFF. The chain combines TRBV5-6 with TRBJ2-1, with D maybe TRBD1 (6 bases). This CDR3 region has 14 residues. From germline, CDR1 is SGHDT and CDR2 YYEEEE. V lost 2 bases and J lost 2, with 8 bases in between. Full variable domain (missing parts from reference TRBV5-6 and TRBJ2-1): DAGVTQSPTHLIKTRGQQVTLRCSPKSGHDTVSWYQQALGQGPQFIFQYYEEEERQRGNFPDRFSGHQFPNYSSELNVNALLLGDSALYLCASSFRTAYNEQFFGPGTRLTVL.

J is TRBJ2-1 and V is TRBV29-1; possible D gene TRBD2, 6 bases. The CDR3 extends over 15 amino acids. V was shortened by 7 bases and J by 9 bases, with 25 bases between the two germline ends. Looked up from germline, CDR1 is SQVTM and CDR2 is ANQGSEA. CDR3 in amino acids: CSAQRRLGPVGEQFF. For the CDR3, the DNA is TGCAGCGCCCAAAGGCGACTAGGTCCTGTCGGTGAGCAGTTCTTC.

The rearrangement uses TRBV7-2 and TRBJ2-7; 7 bases agree with TRBD1. The J segment lost 6 bases and the V segment lost 1 base, leaving 6 bases of the junction unmatched. Per the germline V gene, CDR1 is SGHTA and CDR2 is FQGNSA. This CDR3 is 14 amino acids long. The CDR3 protein is CASSLGRGPFEQYF. The CDR3, as DNA: TGTGCCAGCAGCTTAGGTAGGGGGCCCTTCGAGCAGTACTTC.

This clone has only a few counts. The chain links TRBV28 to TRBJ1-2; TRBD1 is a possible D gene (6 bases). V was cut by 5 bases and J by 5 bases, with 9 bases left in between. The germline V gene has CDR1 MDHEN and CDR2 SYDVKM. This CDR3 spans 12 amino acids. CDR3 region: CASSPTGYGYTF. CDR3 in DNA: TGTGCCAGCAGTCCTACAGGGTATGGCTACACCTTC.

The chain carries TRBV7-2 and TRBJ2-7, with D tentatively TRBD1 (5 bases). CDR1 is SGHTA, CDR2 FQGNSA, per germline. Trimming stripped 1 base from V and 6 bases from J, with 16 bases between. The CDR3 contains 15 residues. The CDR3 here is CASSLGPPSGSEQYF. CDR3 nucleotides: TGTGCCAGCAGCTTAGGCCCCCCATCAGGGTCCGAGCAGTACTTC. The variable domain in full, with the rest retrieved from reference TRBV7-2 and TRBJ2-7, is GAGVSQSPSNKVTEKGKDVELRCDPISGHTALYWYRQSLGQGLEFLIYFQGNSAPDKSGLPSDRFSAERTGGSVSTLTIQRTQQEDSAVYLCASSLGPPSGSEQYFGPGTRLTVT.